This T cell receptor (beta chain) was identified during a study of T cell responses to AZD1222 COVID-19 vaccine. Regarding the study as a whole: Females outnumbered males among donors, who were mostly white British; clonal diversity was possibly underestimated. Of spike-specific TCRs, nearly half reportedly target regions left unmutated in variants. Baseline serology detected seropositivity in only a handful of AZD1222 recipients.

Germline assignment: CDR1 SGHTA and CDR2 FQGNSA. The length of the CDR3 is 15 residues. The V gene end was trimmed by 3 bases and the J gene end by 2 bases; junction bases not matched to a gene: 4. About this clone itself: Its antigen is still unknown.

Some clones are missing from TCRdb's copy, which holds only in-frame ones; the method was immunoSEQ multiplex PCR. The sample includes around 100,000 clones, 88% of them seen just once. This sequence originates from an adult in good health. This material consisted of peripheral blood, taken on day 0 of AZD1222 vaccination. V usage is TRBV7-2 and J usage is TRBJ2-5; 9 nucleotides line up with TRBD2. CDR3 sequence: CASSFGGGDQETQYF. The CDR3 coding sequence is TGTGCCAGCAGCTTCGGCGGGGGGGATCAAGAGACCCAGTACTTC.